These T cell receptor beta chains were read from a single sample in a study of blood T cells in healthy people across ages. TCRdb re-derived calls from the 5' RACE reads in MiXCR, one entry per CDR3 protein. The sample holds roughly 790,000 distinct CDR3 sequences, around 40% seen once. Input material: blood. Receptors originate from a woman aged 55-69 years in good health. CDR3s include the opening cysteine and the closing phenylalanine or tryptophan. Each record gives: J gene, D gene, CDR3 length, clone size, V gene, CDR3 DNA, CDR3 protein. D genes are given only for firm matches. Size is omitted from some rows. Given values are once, few, many or a class for expanded clones.

j_call: TRBJ1-2; d_call: -; cdr3_length: 14; clone_size: -; v_call: TRBV28; cdr3_nt: TGTGCCAGCAGTTTCGGAGGGCACCTACATGGCTACACCTTC; cdr3_aa: CASSFGGHLHGYTF
j_call: TRBJ2-1; d_call: -; cdr3_length: 14; clone_size: -; v_call: TRBV18; cdr3_nt: TGTGCCAGCTCACCCCGGGACTGGGGCGATGAGCAGTTCTTC; cdr3_aa: CASSPRDWGDEQFF
j_call: TRBJ2-3; d_call: -; cdr3_length: 17; clone_size: many; v_call: TRBV9; cdr3_nt: TGTGCCAGCAGCGTAGGGGTTTCGGGAGTGGGTTCGGATACGCAGTATTTT; cdr3_aa: CASSVGVSGVGSDTQYF
j_call: TRBJ2-3; d_call: -; cdr3_length: 20; clone_size: -; v_call: TRBV6-2/TRBV6-3; cdr3_nt: TGTGCCAGCAACATACCCTCCCGAACAGGACTCATAATCGCGACAGATACGCAGTATTTT; cdr3_aa: CASNIPSRTGLIIATDTQYF
j_call: TRBJ2-7; d_call: TRBD2; cdr3_length: 17; clone_size: -; v_call: TRBV6-1; cdr3_nt: TGTGCCAGCAGTGAAGAGATCGAATCGGGGAGGGGCTACGAGCAGTACTTC; cdr3_aa: CASSEEIESGRGYEQYF
j_call: TRBJ1-2; d_call: -; cdr3_length: 15; clone_size: -; v_call: TRBV12-3/TRBV12-4; cdr3_nt: TGTGCCAGCAGTTTCACCCCCTCGGAAGGCTATGGCTACACCTTC; cdr3_aa: CASSFTPSEGYGYTF
j_call: TRBJ2-7; d_call: -; cdr3_length: 15; clone_size: -; v_call: TRBV7-9; cdr3_nt: TGTGCCGGCAGCTTAGAGGGGGGACGAGGGAACGAGCAGTACTTC; cdr3_aa: CAGSLEGGRGNEQYF
j_call: TRBJ2-3; d_call: TRBD2; cdr3_length: 15; clone_size: -; v_call: TRBV10-3; cdr3_nt: TGTGCCATCAGTACCAGCGGGGGGCATGGAGATACGCAGTATTTT; cdr3_aa: CAISTSGGHGDTQYF
j_call: TRBJ2-1; d_call: TRBD2; cdr3_length: 14; clone_size: -; v_call: TRBV29-1; cdr3_nt: TGCAGCCCCGACCGGGGAGCGGGAATAAATGAGCAGTTCTTC; cdr3_aa: CSPDRGAGINEQFF
j_call: TRBJ2-5; d_call: -; cdr3_length: 18; clone_size: -; v_call: TRBV7-2; cdr3_nt: TGTGCCAGCAGCCGGATGACTCCCCGGACCATGGGGCAAGAGACCCAGTACTTC; cdr3_aa: CASSRMTPRTMGQETQYF
j_call: TRBJ1-1; d_call: -; cdr3_length: 14; clone_size: -; v_call: TRBV10-3; cdr3_nt: TGTGCCATCACCTCGGGATTAACTACCACTGAAGCTTTCTTT; cdr3_aa: CAITSGLTTTEAFF
j_call: TRBJ2-3; d_call: TRBD2; cdr3_length: 16; clone_size: few; v_call: TRBV5-1; cdr3_nt: TGCGCCAGCAGCTTATTGGGACTAGGGTCTCCAGATACGCAGTATTTT; cdr3_aa: CASSLLGLGSPDTQYF
j_call: TRBJ2-7; d_call: -; cdr3_length: 14; clone_size: few; v_call: TRBV2; cdr3_nt: TGTGCCAGCAGTGAATCGGGGCGCAGCTACGAGCAGTACTTC; cdr3_aa: CASSESGRSYEQYF
j_call: TRBJ2-3; d_call: TRBD2; cdr3_length: 16; clone_size: -; v_call: TRBV7-8; cdr3_nt: TGTGCCAGCAGTCCAACTAGCGGGAGTAGAACAGATACGCAGTATTTT; cdr3_aa: CASSPTSGSRTDTQYF
j_call: TRBJ2-7; d_call: TRBD2; cdr3_length: 14; clone_size: few; v_call: TRBV20-1; cdr3_nt: TGCAGTGCTAAACTAGCGGAGATCTCCTACGAGCAGTACTTC; cdr3_aa: CSAKLAEISYEQYF
j_call: TRBJ1-5; d_call: TRBD1; cdr3_length: 15; clone_size: -; v_call: TRBV28; cdr3_nt: TGTGCCAGCAGTTTAGGAGGGGGCAACAATCAGCCCCAGCATTTT; cdr3_aa: CASSLGGGNNQPQHF
j_call: TRBJ1-2; d_call: -; cdr3_length: 14; clone_size: few; v_call: TRBV19; cdr3_nt: TGTGCCAGTAGTATAGTTCCGGGCGTGGACGGCTACACCTTC; cdr3_aa: CASSIVPGVDGYTF
j_call: TRBJ1-2; d_call: -; cdr3_length: 15; clone_size: -; v_call: TRBV3-1; cdr3_nt: TGTGCCAGCAGCCAAGAGGGGGGGGCGCTTGGTGGCTACACCTTC; cdr3_aa: CASSQEGGALGGYTF
j_call: TRBJ2-5; d_call: TRBD1; cdr3_length: 15; clone_size: few; v_call: TRBV7-6; cdr3_nt: TGTGCCAGCAGCCTTCTGACAGGGGGCACAGAGACCCAGTACTTC; cdr3_aa: CASSLLTGGTETQYF
j_call: TRBJ2-3; d_call: -; cdr3_length: 15; clone_size: few; v_call: TRBV18; cdr3_nt: TGTGCCAGCTCTTTAGGCAGGGCCGTCACAGATACGCAGTATTTT; cdr3_aa: CASSLGRAVTDTQYF
j_call: TRBJ1-2; d_call: TRBD1; cdr3_length: 14; clone_size: few; v_call: TRBV12-3/TRBV12-4; cdr3_nt: TGTGCCGGCAGTTCACCCGGGACAGGGAATGGCTACACCTTC; cdr3_aa: CAGSSPGTGNGYTF
j_call: TRBJ2-3; d_call: -; cdr3_length: 14; clone_size: few; v_call: TRBV6-5; cdr3_nt: TGTGCCAGCAGTTACGAGGTCGAGAGTGATACGCAGTATTTT; cdr3_aa: CASSYEVESDTQYF
j_call: TRBJ1-1; d_call: TRBD1; cdr3_length: 13; clone_size: -; v_call: TRBV20-1; cdr3_nt: TGCAGTGACGCCGGGACAGGGGGCAGTCAAGCTTTCTTT; cdr3_aa: CSDAGTGGSQAFF
j_call: TRBJ2-5; d_call: TRBD2; cdr3_length: 14; clone_size: few; v_call: TRBV28; cdr3_nt: TGTGCCACCCTAAGTTGGGGGAGGGAAGAGACCCAGTACTTC; cdr3_aa: CATLSWGREETQYF
j_call: TRBJ2-5; d_call: TRBD1; cdr3_length: 12; clone_size: many; v_call: TRBV20-1; cdr3_nt: TGCAGTGCTATACAGGGGCCGGAGACCCAGTACTTC; cdr3_aa: CSAIQGPETQYF
j_call: TRBJ1-1; d_call: -; cdr3_length: 13; clone_size: -; v_call: TRBV29-1; cdr3_nt: TGCAGCGTTGCCCGTCCTACAGGGCCTGAAGCTTTCTTT; cdr3_aa: CSVARPTGPEAFF